A selection of T cell receptor beta chains follows, all from one sample in a study of memory CD4+ T cells and cytomegalovirus serostatus. Method: immunoSEQ multiplex PCR; TCRdb's copy keeps in-frame clones and lacks some. The table includes some 45,000 clones, 60% to 80% detected once. The sequenced sample consisted of memory CD4+ T cells from blood. The receptors were sampled from an adult in good health and CMV-seropositive. Both conserved end residues are part of each CDR3. D genes are given only for firm matches. The size of a clone is reported for some rows only, either as once, few or many, or as a class for expanded clones.

length	V	J	size	D	CDR3	DNA
14	TRBV9	TRBJ1-1	once	.	CASSVEIEDTEAFF	TGTGCCAGCAGCGTCGAAATTGAGGACACTGAAGCTTTCTTT
14	TRBV2	TRBJ1-6	once	TRBD1	CASRDRGFNSPLHF	TGTGCCAGCAGGGACAGGGGGTTCAATTCACCCCTCCACTTT
17	TRBV4-3	TRBJ2-1	few	TRBD2	CASSQAIAGGTGSEQFF	TGCGCCAGCAGCCAAGCTATAGCGGGGGGCACGGGGAGTGAGCAGTTCTTC
14	TRBV2	TRBJ2-3	.	TRBD2	CASTTSGDADTQYF	TGTGCCAGCACCACTAGCGGGGATGCAGATACGCAGTATTTT
13	TRBV5-1	TRBJ1-1	.	.	CASSLGGNTEAFF	TGCGCCAGCAGCTTAGGAGGGAACACTGAAGCTTTCTTT
15	TRBV6-1	TRBJ2-2	.	.	CASSVIRGITGELFF	TGTGCCAGCAGTGTGATTCGGGGGATTACCGGGGAGCTGTTTTTT
12	TRBV6-1	TRBJ2-7	.	.	CASRGVSYEQYF	TGTGCCAGCCGGGGAGTCTCCTACGAGCAGTACTTC
13	TRBV5-8	TRBJ1-2	.	.	CASSFGGNYGYTF	TGTGCCAGCAGCTTCGGGGGCAACTATGGCTACACCTTC
14	TRBV9	TRBJ1-2	.	.	CASSAVPDRGGYTF	TGTGCCAGCAGCGCTGTCCCGGACAGAGGGGGCTACACCTTC
17	TRBV9	TRBJ2-3	.	TRBD1	CASSASPGTEFTDTQYF	TGTGCCAGCAGCGCATCCCCCGGGACAGAGTTCACAGATACGCAGTATTTT
15	TRBV5-4	TRBJ2-1	.	.	CASSSGLPPDNEQFF	TGTGCCAGCAGCTCTGGACTTCCCCCCGACAATGAGCAGTTCTTC
15	TRBV6-5	TRBJ2-7	.	TRBD2	CASSSNGGSSYEQYF	TGTGCCAGCAGCTCTAACGGGGGGAGCTCCTACGAGCAGTACTTC
13	TRBV10-3	TRBJ1-5	.	.	CATYSGDNQPQHF	TGTGCCACCTACTCAGGAGACAATCAGCCCCAGCATTTT
16	TRBV19	TRBJ2-7	.	TRBD1	CASSIVGTEPSYEQYF	TGTGCCAGTAGTATAGTTGGGACAGAGCCCTCCTACGAGCAGTACTTC
17	TRBV6-1	TRBJ2-1	.	TRBD1	CASSAHSTGGAYNEQFF	TGTGCCAGCAGTGCCCACTCGACAGGGGGCGCGTACAATGAGCAGTTCTTC
12	TRBV5-1	TRBJ2-2	.	.	CASSFNTGELFF	TGCGCCAGCAGCTTCAACACCGGGGAGCTGTTTTTT
14	TRBV29-1	TRBJ1-4	.	TRBD1	CSVKPGQGYEKLFF	TGCAGCGTTAAACCGGGACAGGGTTATGAAAAACTGTTTTTT
14	TRBV7-2	TRBJ2-5	.	TRBD1	CASSRQGIQETQYF	TGTGCCAGCAGTCGACAGGGCATACAAGAGACCCAGTACTTC
17	TRBV19	TRBJ2-1	.	TRBD1	CASSPPRTGGNPNEQFF	TGTGCCAGTAGTCCCCCCCGGACAGGGGGGAATCCCAATGAGCAGTTCTTC
14	TRBV2	TRBJ2-7	once	.	CATEPTGDSYEQYF	TGTGCCACGGAACCTACAGGCGACTCCTACGAGCAGTACTTC
17	TRBV4-2	TRBJ1-4	.	.	CASSQDPDSATNEKLFF	TGTGCCAGCAGCCAAGATCCGGACAGTGCAACTAATGAAAAACTGTTTTTT
16	TRBV5-6	TRBJ1-5	.	TRBD1	CASSSGTGHSNQPQHF	TGTGCCAGCAGCTCAGGGACAGGGCACAGCAATCAGCCCCAGCATTTT
14	TRBV6-5	TRBJ2-1	few	TRBD1	CASSQVDRANEQFF	TGTGCCAGCAGCCAGGTTGACAGGGCCAATGAGCAGTTCTTC
13	TRBV2	TRBJ2-7	.	.	CASRKDRTYEQYF	TGTGCCAGCAGGAAGGACAGAACCTACGAGCAGTACTTC
16	TRBV5-1	TRBJ2-2	.	TRBD1	CASSFTGTGVTGELFF	TGCGCCAGCAGTTTCACCGGGACAGGGGTCACCGGGGAGCTGTTTTTT
14	TRBV6-1	TRBJ1-3	.	.	CASTMRGAGNTIYF	TGTGCCAGCACCATGCGGGGAGCTGGAAACACCATATATTTT
14	TRBV7-2	TRBJ2-3	.	.	CASKEVVGVDTQYF	TGTGCCAGCAAAGAAGTGGTTGGTGTGGATACGCAGTATTTT
15	TRBV14	TRBJ2-5	once	.	CASSQGGLTRETQYF	TGTGCCAGCAGCCAAGGGGGACTGACCCGGGAGACCCAGTACTTC
13	TRBV4-1	TRBJ1-2	.	.	CASSPAVRYGYTF	TGCGCCAGCAGCCCCGCCGTCAGGTATGGCTACACCTTC
17	TRBV7-3	TRBJ2-2	.	.	CASSPHAGTVDTGELFF	TGTGCCAGCAGCCCTCATGCCGGGACTGTGGACACCGGGGAGCTGTTTTTT
15	TRBV27	TRBJ2-1	once	TRBD1	CASSSFRTGGNEQFF	TGTGCCAGCAGTTCATTCAGGACAGGAGGCAATGAGCAGTTCTTC
14	TRBV4-2	TRBJ2-7	.	.	CASSHSGEPGEQYF	TGTGCCAGCAGCCACTCCGGGGAGCCCGGCGAGCAGTACTTC
17	TRBV13	TRBJ2-3	.	.	CASSLGLGLASTDTQYF	TGTGCCAGCAGCTTAGGTTTAGGGCTAGCGAGCACAGATACGCAGTATTTT
13	TRBV9	TRBJ2-7	.	.	CASSVGLGYEQYF	TGTGCCAGCAGCGTAGGACTAGGGTACGAGCAGTACTTC
16	TRBV18	TRBJ1-1	.	.	CASSPSGYPRNTEAFF	TGTGCCAGCTCACCTTCAGGGTATCCTAGGAACACTGAAGCTTTCTTT
14	TRBV10-3	TRBJ2-3	few	.	CAISVGGAVDTQYF	TGTGCCATCAGTGTAGGCGGGGCCGTCGATACGCAGTATTTT
14	TRBV2	TRBJ1-2	.	.	CASSERIGYNGYTF	TGTGCCAGCAGTGAACGGATCGGGTACAATGGCTACACCTTC
16	TRBV29-1	TRBJ1-2	.	.	CSGRYREAQGKSGYTF	TGCAGCGGACGATACAGGGAGGCCCAGGGCAAGTCGGGCTACACCTTC
13	TRBV6-4	TRBJ1-5	.	.	CASSASYNQPQHF	TGTGCCAGCAGTGCCAGCTACAATCAGCCCCAGCATTTT
15	TRBV15	TRBJ2-7	.	.	CATSRGGSHLYEQYF	TGTGCCACCAGCAGAGGAGGGTCCCACCTCTACGAGCAGTACTTC
16	TRBV19	TRBJ1-2	.	TRBD1	CASSISEGALWDGYTF	TGTGCCAGTAGTATTTCTGAGGGGGCGCTTTGGGATGGCTACACCTTC
13	TRBV7-9	TRBJ2-1	.	.	CASSLETAGREFF	TGTGCCAGCAGCTTAGAGACGGCAGGGCGGGAGTTCTTC
16	TRBV7-2	TRBJ2-1	.	TRBD2	CASSLDPAGGYNEQFF	TGTGCCAGCAGCTTAGATCCAGCGGGGGGCTACAATGAGCAGTTCTTC
15	TRBV7-8	TRBJ1-1	.	.	CASSRRGGMNTEAFF	TGTGCCAGCAGCCGGAGGGGCGGAATGAACACTGAAGCTTTCTTT
15	TRBV5-5	TRBJ2-7	.	TRBD1	CASSILGTGGGEQYF	TGTGCCAGCAGCATCCTGGGGACAGGGGGTGGCGAGCAGTACTTC
13	TRBV7-9	TRBJ2-3	medium-sized	.	CASSSLYRDTQYF	TGTGCCAGCAGCTCGCTTTACAGGGATACGCAGTATTTT
15	TRBV6-1	TRBJ1-5	.	TRBD1	CASSEDREWGQPQHF	TGTGCCAGCAGTGAGGACAGGGAGTGGGGTCAGCCCCAGCATTTT
15	TRBV5-4	TRBJ2-2	.	TRBD2	CATRWGGANTGELFF	TGTGCCACCCGATGGGGGGGGGCGAACACCGGGGAGCTGTTTTTT
15	TRBV2	TRBJ2-1	once	.	CASSELGSGYNEQFF	TGTGCCAGCAGTGAGTTAGGGTCCGGGTACAATGAGCAGTTCTTC
16	TRBV5-1	TRBJ2-5	.	TRBD2	CASSLAGGGPRETQYF	TGCGCCAGCAGCTTGGCCGGCGGGGGGCCCCGGGAGACCCAGTACTTC
21	TRBV12-2	TRBJ2-5	.	.	CASRLRRNSGLGLVRWETQYF	TGTGCAAGTCGCCTTCGACGAAACAGTGGACTTGGGCTCGTTAGGTGGGAGACCCAGTACTTC
16	TRBV7-6	TRBJ2-5	.	TRBD2	CASSLEVGGAGETQYF	TGTGCCAGCAGCTTAGAGGTCGGGGGGGCAGGGGAGACCCAGTACTTC
15	TRBV7-9	TRBJ2-7	.	.	CASSSGRERGYEQYF	TGTGCCAGCAGCTCCGGTAGGGAGAGAGGCTACGAGCAGTACTTC
15	TRBV5-4	TRBJ2-5	.	.	CASSPYGRMQETQYF	TGTGCCAGCAGCCCATACGGACGAATGCAAGAGACCCAGTACTTC
16	TRBV28	TRBJ1-4	few	TRBD1	CASSFGQGASNEKLFF	TGTGCCAGCAGTTTTGGGCAGGGGGCGTCTAATGAAAAACTGTTTTTT